Listed here is a single T cell receptor (beta chain). Its antigen remains unknown. Naive and memory CD4+ T cells came from enriched cryopreserved PBMCs. Naive or memory CD4+ cells were cultured 1:1 with T cell-depleted PBMCs plus CEF. This sample stems from a study of CD4 T cells in relation to SARS-CoV-2 and coronaviruses. Study-level background: Convalescent donors were aged 21 to 72, with median around 40 years.

V was clipped by 3 bases and J by 2 bases, with 10 bases between them. Germline V gene data show CDR1 as ENHRY and CDR2 as SYGVKD. This CDR3 contains 14 residues. Survey-level TCR-beta sequencing used DNA from CEF-cultured naive and memory CD4+ T cells. Method: immunoSEQ multiplex PCR; TCRdb's copy keeps in-frame clones and lacks some. The sample has about 36,000 clones; approximately 83% are singletons. This chain uses TRBV10-3 with TRBJ1-2, with D possibly TRBD1 on 5 matching bases. This clonotype was sampled from an adult with COVID-19. The sample taken for sequencing was naive CD4+ T cells from PBMCs, cultured in vitro. The subset: naive CD4+ T cells isolated by negative enrichment. CDR3 nucleotide sequence: TGTGCCATCAGTGAAGTGGGGACGAACTATGGCTACACCTTC. It encodes CAISEVGTNYGYTF.